This TCR beta chain was retrieved from a study of OX40 agonist ivuxolimab in advanced cancers. On the study more broadly: Enrolled patients in dose escalation had cancers that were hepatocellular carcinoma, melanoma, renal cell or head and neck cancer. Study-wide results and limits: Individuals who were partial responders at 0.1-3.0 mg/kg had clonal expansion that ranked among the lowest.

Measured with immunoSEQ multiplex PCR; TCRdb has only the in-frame clones, and not every one. In the table there are 45,000 to 60,000 clones, around four fifths of which are singletons. Prior autoimmune disease or systemic immunosuppression barred patients. Drawing of blood for sampling happened at baseline, at cycle 4 day 1, and at cycle 7 day 1. Of note for this clone: What it recognizes is unknown.

The sequence was collected from an adult with an advanced solid tumor such as melanoma, head and neck, liver or kidney cancer. The specimen was CD4+ or CD8+ T cells sorted from blood, collected in a trial of the OX40 agonist ivuxolimab.

The DNA for the CDR3 is TGTGCCAGCAGCCTGACCACACCAACTAATGAAAAACTGTTTTTT. Amino acid sequence: CASSLTTPTNEKLFF. The J gene is TRBJ1-4, the V gene TRBV7-9, with D uncertain. V was trimmed by 5 bases and J by 0 bases, leaving 10 bases between them. Germline loops: CDR1 SEHNR, CDR2 FQNEAQ (reference sequence). The CDR3 covers 15 residues.